This T cell receptor (beta chain) was recovered during a study of blood T cell repertoires in COVID-19. Study in general: COVID-19 samples from acute and convalescent phases originated in the United States, Italy and Spain. PBMCs, B-cell-depleted T cells, or T cells were the source of the cDNA or gDNA that made up the material.

The protocol was immunoSEQ multiplex PCR, while the TCRdb copy is restricted to in-frame clones and leaves out a portion. Here the sample spans roughly 110,000 clones, about four fifths being singletons. Sample: peripheral blood. The TCR was taken from a woman aged 55-69 years with acute or convalescent COVID-19.

CDR3 region: CASSRGLATSSYNEQFF. The CDR3 coding sequence is TGCGCCAGCAGCCGGGGACTAGCGACGAGCTCCTACAATGAGCAGTTCTTC. This sequence joins TRBV4-1 and TRBJ2-1; 10 positions agree with TRBD2. V lost 4 bases to trimming and J lost 0 bases; unmatched junction nucleotides: 6. CDR3 length: 17 amino acids. Germline V gene sequence: CDR1 MGHRA, CDR2 YSYEKL.